The clone carrying this T cell receptor beta chain occurred once. This specimen belongs to a study of blood T cell repertoires in COVID-19. In the source study's methods: Reference gene primer amplification yielded estimated nucleated cell counts. Libraries were prepared by immunoSEQ multiplex PCR; TCRdb keeps only in-frame clonotypes and omits some of them. That table is the source of V, J and clone size, and D and trimming were worked out from the DNA. The repertoire holds approximately 58,000 clones, approximately 82% seen once, with around 5.9% in the top ten. Germline CDR1 reads DFQATT; CDR2 reads SNEGSKA (reference sequence). CDR3 length equals 13 residues. Deletions cut 3 bases from V and 1 base from J, with 7 bases between.

This TCR came from a woman aged 60-70 years with acute or convalescent COVID-19. This chain uses TRBV20-1 with TRBJ2-1; TRBD1 is a possible D gene (5 bases). The sequencing input was peripheral blood. Here the CDR3 reads CSASRGSYNEQFF. The DNA of the CDR3 is TGCAGTGCTAGTAGGGGATCCTACAATGAGCAGTTCTTC.